This T cell receptor (beta chain) appears in the sequencing data of a study of blood T cell repertoires in COVID-19. Study-level information: Researchers got acute and convalescent COVID-19 samples from the United States, Italy and Spain. PBMCs, B-cell-depleted T cells, or T cells provided the cDNA or gDNA that made up the material.

This clone appeared many times. Germline CDR1 is LGHNA and CDR2 is YSLEER. Losses at the gene ends were 4 bases for V and 6 bases for J; bases not matched to a gene: 8. The CDR3 runs to 16 residues. In the authors' methods: Estimates of nucleated cell counts were drawn from the amplification of reference gene primers. The assay was immunoSEQ multiplex PCR, and TCRdb's table has in-frame clones only and misses some. That table supplies the V and J calls and clone size; D and trimming were determined from the DNA. This table has approximately 500,000 clones, approximately 83% appearing once. Input material: peripheral blood. This clonotype originated in a human donor in a cohort sampled during active COVID-19. The chain employs TRBV4-3 and TRBJ2-1; 11 bases are a match to TRBD2. CDR3 bases: TGCGCCAGCAGCCCTTTAATGACTAGCGGGACCAATGAGCAGTTCTTC. Translating gives CASSPLMTSGTNEQFF.